This T cell receptor (beta chain) was profiled in a study of T cells in Graves' hyperthyroidism and ophthalmopathy. The germline CDR1 and CDR2 sequences are LGHDT and YNNKEL (reference sequence). The CDR3 consists of 19 residues. Trimming removed 4 bases from V and 0 bases from J; junction bases left unmatched: 11. Findings of the study overall: Most thyroid clonotypes expanded above 0.001 were also detected in blood. Stable hyperthyroidism was told apart from ophthalmopathy by a model built on 13 V-J features.

Patients aged 18 to 65 had newly diagnosed hyperthyroidism that had lasted under 2 months. Pregnant or lactating patients were excluded, as were those with uncontrolled infection or other autoimmune disease. RNA transcripts provided the source from which TCR beta CDR3 regions were amplified. Carried out on the TCR CDR3, a first-round RT-PCR used the HTBI primer set. TCRdb used MiXCR to reprocess the multiplex PCR reads, holding one entry per CDR3 protein. The repertoire consists of around 560,000 distinct CDR3 sequences, with 15% to 20% occurring once and the leading ten covering 15% to 20%. In its sample, this clonotype was seen many times. What it binds is not known.

The sequenced material came from blood. The clonotype originates from a woman aged 18-35 years with Graves' hyperthyroidism. The chain employs TRBV3-1 and TRBJ2-3; 12 bases are shared with TRBD2. CDR3 loop: CASSLRTSGKRVSTDTQYF. The CDR3 DNA is TGTGCCAGCAGCCTGAGGACTAGCGGGAAAAGGGTCAGCACAGATACGCAGTATTTT.